This TCR beta chain comes out of a study of T-cell memory formation after mild COVID-19. TCRdb called the 5' RACE reads again in MiXCR, with one record for every CDR3 protein. This table holds roughly 450,000 distinct CDR3 sequences, 15% to 20% found once. The germline CDR1 and CDR2 sequences are SGHTA and FQGNSA. CDR3 length: 16 residues. V lost 5 bases, J lost 5 bases, and 7 bases stayed unmatched. Study-wide results and limits: Clones contracting day 15 to 85 were balanced CD4/CD8; later expanders leaned CD4+.

Concerning this clonotype: No antigen is known for it.

Sequenced sample: PBMCs or a T cell subset sorted from them (not recorded which). V is TRBV7-2 and J is TRBJ2-7, with 15 bases that match TRBD2. The TCR comes from an adult woman who had mild COVID-19 (a few samples of this study predate the infection). Cell type and time point are not known. The CDR3 coding sequence is TGTGCCAGCAGCCCCGGGACTAGCGGGAGGTGGGACGAGCAGTACTTC. This gives the protein CASSPGTSGRWDEQYF.